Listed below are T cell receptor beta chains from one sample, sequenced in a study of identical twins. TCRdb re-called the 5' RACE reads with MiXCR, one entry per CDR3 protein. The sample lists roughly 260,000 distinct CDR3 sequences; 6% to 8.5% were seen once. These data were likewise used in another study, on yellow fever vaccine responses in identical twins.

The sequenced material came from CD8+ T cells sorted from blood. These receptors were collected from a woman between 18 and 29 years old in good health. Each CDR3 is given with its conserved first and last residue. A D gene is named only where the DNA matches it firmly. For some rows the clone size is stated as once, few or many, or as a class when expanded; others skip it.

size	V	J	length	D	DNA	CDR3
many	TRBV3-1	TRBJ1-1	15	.	TGTGCCAGCAGCCAAGACCGGCGGGGGAGAGGGGAAGCTTTCTTT	CASSQDRRGRGEAFF
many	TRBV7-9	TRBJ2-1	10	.	TGTGCCAGCACCCCAGGCGAGCAGTTCTTC	CASTPGEQFF
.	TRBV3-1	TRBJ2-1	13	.	TGTGCCAGCAGCCAAGACGGGGCGGATGAGCAGTTCTTC	CASSQDGADEQFF
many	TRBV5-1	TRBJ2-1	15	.	TGCGCCAGCAGGATTAGCGGAAGCTCCTACAATGAGCAGTTCTTC	CASRISGSSYNEQFF
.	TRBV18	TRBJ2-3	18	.	TGTGCCAGCTCACCCAACTCCATAGACGGACGCTACACAGATACGCAGTATTTT	CASSPNSIDGRYTDTQYF
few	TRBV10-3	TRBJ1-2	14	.	TGTGCCATCAGTGAGGGGGGATCAAACTATGGCTACACCTTC	CAISEGGSNYGYTF
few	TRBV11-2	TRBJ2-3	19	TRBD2	TGTGCCAGCAGCCCGACCTGGTTCGGGGGGGGGGCCGGTACAGATACGCAGTATTTT	CASSPTWFGGGAGTDTQYF
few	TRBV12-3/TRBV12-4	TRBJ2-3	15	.	TGTGCCAGCAGTGGAGGGCCCAGTAGCACAGATACGCAGTATTTT	CASSGGPSSTDTQYF
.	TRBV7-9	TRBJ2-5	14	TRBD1	TGTGCCAGCAGCCCTCCAGGGGGATACGAGACCCAGTACTTC	CASSPPGGYETQYF
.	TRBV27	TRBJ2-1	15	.	TGTGCCAGCAGTGTCGGGATGCGAGGCGCAAATGAGCAGTTCTTC	CASSVGMRGANEQFF
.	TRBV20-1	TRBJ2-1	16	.	TGCAGTGCTAGTGGGACGGGACCAACGATCTACAATGAGCAGTTCTTC	CSASGTGPTIYNEQFF
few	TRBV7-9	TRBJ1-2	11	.	TGTGCCAGCAGCCCCGTCTATGGCTACACCTTC	CASSPVYGYTF
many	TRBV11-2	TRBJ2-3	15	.	TGTGCCAGCAGCTTAGTTGGCAGGGGAGCAGATACGCAGTATTTT	CASSLVGRGADTQYF
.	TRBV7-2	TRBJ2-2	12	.	TGTGCCAGCAGCCCCCCCAACGGGGAGCTGGTTTTT	CASSPPNGELVF
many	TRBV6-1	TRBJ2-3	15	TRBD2	TGTGCCAGCAGGACTAGCGGAGACCACACAGATACGCAGTATTTT	CASRTSGDHTDTQYF
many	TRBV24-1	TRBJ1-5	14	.	TGTGCCACCAGTGATTTGGATAGCAATCAGCCCCAGCATTTT	CATSDLDSNQPQHF
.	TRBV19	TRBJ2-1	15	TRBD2	TGTGCCAGTTCTCCAGCTAGCGGGGACTACAATGAGCAGTTCTTC	CASSPASGDYNEQFF
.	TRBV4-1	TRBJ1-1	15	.	TGCGCCAGCAGCCCAAAGGGTGCCATCAACACTGAAGCTTTCTTT	CASSPKGAINTEAFF
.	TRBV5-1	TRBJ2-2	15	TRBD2	TGCGCCAGCAGCAGGTCGGGGGGAAACACCGGGGAGCTGTTTTTT	CASSRSGGNTGELFF
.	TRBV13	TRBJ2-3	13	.	TGTGCCAGCAGCTTAGTGGAGACAGATACGCAGTATTTT	CASSLVETDTQYF
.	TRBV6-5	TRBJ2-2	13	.	TGTGCCAGCAGTTTGACCCCCGCCGGGGAGCTGTTTTTT	CASSLTPAGELFF
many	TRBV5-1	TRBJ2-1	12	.	TGCGCCAGCAGCCCAGGGATCCATGAGCAGTTCTTC	CASSPGIHEQFF
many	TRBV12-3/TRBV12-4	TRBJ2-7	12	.	TGTGCCAGCAGTTTAGGTGGCCACGAGCAGTACTTC	CASSLGGHEQYF
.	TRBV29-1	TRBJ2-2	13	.	TGCAGCGTTGAATCGGCCAATGGCGGGGAGCTGTTTTTT	CSVESANGGELFF
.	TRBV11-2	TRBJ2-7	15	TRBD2	TGTGCCAGCAGTGACGTGGGACTAGCGAAAGACGAGCAGTACTTC	CASSDVGLAKDEQYF
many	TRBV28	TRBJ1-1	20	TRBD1	TGTGCCAGCAGTTCCCCCGTGTTGGGGCAGGGGGCATACGTGGACACTGAAGCTTTCTTT	CASSSPVLGQGAYVDTEAFF
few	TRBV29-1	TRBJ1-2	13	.	TGCAGCTCCACAGACACCCAGGGCTATGGCTACACCTTC	CSSTDTQGYGYTF
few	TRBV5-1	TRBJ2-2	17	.	TGCGCCAGCAGCTTGGTAATCTCTCGGCTGAACACCGGGGAGCTGTTTTTT	CASSLVISRLNTGELFF
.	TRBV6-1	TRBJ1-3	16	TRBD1	TGTGCCAGCAGTAAAACAGGGGGCGCTGCTGGAAACACCATATATTTT	CASSKTGGAAGNTIYF
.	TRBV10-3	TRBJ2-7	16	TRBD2	TGTGCCATCAGCTCTTCCGGGACTAGCGTGGAAGGGGAGCAGTACTTC	CAISSSGTSVEGEQYF
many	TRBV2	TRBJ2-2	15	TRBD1	TGTGCCAGCAGTGAGGAACAGGGGGCCCCCGGGGAGCTGTTTTTT	CASSEEQGAPGELFF
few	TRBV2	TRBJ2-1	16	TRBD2	TGTGCCAGCAGTGACCCGCTAGCGGGGGGGCGCAATGAGCAGTTCTTC	CASSDPLAGGRNEQFF
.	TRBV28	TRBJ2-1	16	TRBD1	TGTGCCAGCAGTTGGGCGCGACAGGGGGCCGGCAATGAGCAGTTCTTC	CASSWARQGAGNEQFF
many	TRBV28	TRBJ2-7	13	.	TGTGCCAGCAGGGTCGACGGATCCTACGAGCAGTACTTC	CASRVDGSYEQYF
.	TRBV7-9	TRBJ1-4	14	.	TGTGCCAGCAGCGGAGACAGGCGTTCGGAAAAACTGTTTTTT	CASSGDRRSEKLFF
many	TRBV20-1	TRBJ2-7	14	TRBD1	TGCAGTGCTAGATACGGACAGGGCTCCTACGAGCAGTACTTC	CSARYGQGSYEQYF
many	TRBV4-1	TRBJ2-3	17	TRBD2	TGCGCCAGCAGCTCCAGGAGCGGGAGGGCCTTAGCAGATACGCAGTATTTT	CASSSRSGRALADTQYF
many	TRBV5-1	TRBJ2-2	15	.	TGCGCCAGCAGCTTGGGGGATAGGAGCACCGGGGAGCTGTTTTTT	CASSLGDRSTGELFF
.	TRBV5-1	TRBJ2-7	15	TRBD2	TGCGCCAGCAGCTTGTTGCCTAGCGGTTCCTACGAGCAGTACTTC	CASSLLPSGSYEQYF
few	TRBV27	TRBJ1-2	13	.	TGTGCCAGCAGTTCATCAGCCGAATATGGCTACACCTTC	CASSSSAEYGYTF
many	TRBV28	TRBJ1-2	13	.	TGTGCCAGCAGTTTCCGTGCAAACTATGGCTACACCTTC	CASSFRANYGYTF
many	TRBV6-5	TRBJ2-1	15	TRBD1	TGTGCCAGCAGTTACAGTCCCGACAGGGTAGGTGAGCAGTTCTTC	CASSYSPDRVGEQFF
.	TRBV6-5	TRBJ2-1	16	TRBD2	TGTGCCAGCAGTTACTTAGCGGGAGGGGCCTACAATGAGCAGTTCTTC	CASSYLAGGAYNEQFF
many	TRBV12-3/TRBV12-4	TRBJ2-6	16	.	TGTGCCAGCACCACCTCCCACAGGGCTGGGGCCAACGTCCTGACTTTC	CASTTSHRAGANVLTF
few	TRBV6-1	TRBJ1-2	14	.	TGTGCCAGCAGTCCACAGGGCCGGAACTATGGCTACACCTTC	CASSPQGRNYGYTF
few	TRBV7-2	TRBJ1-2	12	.	TGTGCCAGCAGCTGGGGAACAGTTGGCTACACCTTC	CASSWGTVGYTF
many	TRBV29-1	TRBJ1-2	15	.	TGCAGCGTTGAAAGGGATGGGGACTCTAACTATGGCTACACCTTC	CSVERDGDSNYGYTF
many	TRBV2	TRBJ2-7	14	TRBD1	TGTGCCAGCCGGACCGGGACAGGGTTCCACGAGCAGTACTTC	CASRTGTGFHEQYF
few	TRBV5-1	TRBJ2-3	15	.	TGCGCCAGCAGCTCCTTCAGACCGAGCACAGATACGCAGTATTTT	CASSSFRPSTDTQYF
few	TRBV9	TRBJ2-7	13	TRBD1	TGTGCCAGCAGCTACGGGACAGCTGGCGAGCAGTACTTC	CASSYGTAGEQYF
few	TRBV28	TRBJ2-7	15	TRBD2	TGTGCCAGCTCCATTCTAGCGGGAGGGCCGTACGAGCAGTACTTC	CASSILAGGPYEQYF
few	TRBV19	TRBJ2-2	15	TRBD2	TGTGCCAGTAGTACCCTGACTAGCGTAACCGGGGAGCTGTTTTTT	CASSTLTSVTGELFF
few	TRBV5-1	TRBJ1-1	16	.	TGCGCCAGCAGCTTGGTTGGGGTTTACATGAACACTGAAGCTTTCTTT	CASSLVGVYMNTEAFF
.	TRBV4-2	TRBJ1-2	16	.	TGTGCTAGCAGCCCAAGCGTGGGGACATTCAACTATGGCTACACCTTC	CASSPSVGTFNYGYTF